This T cell receptor beta chain was found in a study of CD8+ T cells in alopecia areata. Study-wide points: Alopecia totalis/universalis scalp especially showed more expanded CD8+ clones than normal scalp. In scalp and blood, many expanded lesional clones persisted during tofacitinib. Mice showed clearer TCR sharing than patients did, a gap that was possibly HLA-related.

CDR1 is GTSNPN, CDR2 SVGIG, per germline (reference sequence). The length of the CDR3 is 11 residues. The V end lost 3 bases, the J end lost 3 bases, and 5 bases lay between the germline ends. Treatment described: oral pan-JAK inhibitor, 5-10 mg twice daily. After isolation, RNA underwent reverse transcription to generate cDNA as the sequencing template. Some clones are missing from TCRdb's copy, which holds only in-frame ones; the method was immunoSEQ multiplex PCR. The data contain hundreds of thousands of clones, 60% of them singletons. In its sample, this clone was seen a few times. The antigen is undetermined.

The sequences come from CD4+ T cells sorted from blood, collected around week 54, from a patient treated with tofacitinib. This clonotype was obtained from a human donor with alopecia areata. This sequence joins TRBV30 and TRBJ2-5; no definite D call. In nucleotides, the CDR3 is TGTGCCTGGAGGAGAGAAGAGACCCAGTACTTC. It is translated as CAWRREETQYF.